This section outlines one T cell receptor (beta chain) sequence together with its context. Its antigen is unidentified. This entry comes from a study of T cell repertoires in cytomegalovirus infection. Background on the study: From public TCR beta signatures came an indication of both CMV infection and matching HLA type. Overall study results and limits: HLA-C-restricted, CMV-specific TCR beta clonotypes were dominant ex vivo.

The CDR3 runs 16 residues. The germline V gene has CDR1 MNHEY and CDR2 SVGEGT. Trimming at V came to 4 bases and at J to 2 bases, leaving 7 bases not matched to a gene. TCRdb redid the calling of the reads with MiXCR, one entry per CDR3 protein. This sample carries 700,000 to 950,000 distinct CDR3 sequences, about 31% of them seen once, and the ten largest clones take 12%. The chain couples TRBV6-2 or TRBV6-3 to TRBJ2-3; 9 bases align to TRBD2. The sequencing used cultured CD8+ T cells from PBMCs, collected from culture after CMV antigen stimulation. This sequence originates from a human donor in good health (CMV status not recorded). Some clones in this sample may be carry-over from other donors' samples. The CDR3 loop reads CASSSRSGGDTDTQYF. The CDR3 DNA follows: TGTGCCAGCAGTTCCCGTAGCGGGGGCGACACAGATACGCAGTATTTT.